The entry that follows covers one T cell receptor (beta chain) sequence. These data come from a study of shared clonotypes between healthy human individuals. The CDR3 is made up of 15 amino acids. V was cut by 5 bases and J by 1 base, with 13 bases left in between. Germline CDR1 SGHTA, CDR2 FQGNSA. The assay ran at deep level. This table comes from immunoSEQ multiplex PCR, and its TCRdb copy is limited to in-frame clones, with some not included. The sample contains 1,100,000 or so clones, 70% to 80% of which appear only once. The TCR comes from a man between 18 and 35 years old in good health. Some clones in this sample may be carry-over from other donors' samples. This rearrangement joins TRBV7-2 to TRBJ2-3, with D tentatively TRBD1 or TRBD2 (5 bases each). Material for sequencing was memory CD4+ T cells from PBMCs. Subset meaning: CD45RA-negative fraction. CDR3 region: CASSRQRPGTDTQYF. The CDR3 nucleotides are TGTGCCAGCAGCCGACAGCGGCCGGGCACAGATACGCAGTATTTT.